The subject of this entry is one TCR beta chain. Its target is not known. Sequenced by immunoSEQ multiplex PCR; TCRdb stores in-frame clones only, minus some. The repertoire holds around 70,000 clones, with over 70% as singletons. Germline V gene lookup returns CDR1 MGHRA and CDR2 YSYEKL. The CDR3 extends over 14 amino acids. Trimming left V 1 base short and J 3 bases short, with 9 bases between. The data stem from a study of OX40 agonist ivuxolimab in advanced cancers. At the level of the study: Intravenous ivuxolimab was administered to patients every 2 weeks at 0.01 to 10 mg/kg. The study's findings and limits: At 0.1 to 3.0 mg/kg, CD4+ and CD8+ blood T cells expanded clonally by week 6. Among the lowest levels of clonal expansion were found in partial responders at 0.1-3.0 mg/kg. On average, CD8+ T cells showed a greater number of expanded clones than CD4+.

Sequenced material: CD4+ or CD8+ T cells sorted from blood, taken in a trial of the OX40 agonist ivuxolimab. This chain joins TRBV4-1 and TRBJ1-1; D is ambiguous. The receptor comes from an adult with an advanced solid tumor such as melanoma, head and neck, liver or kidney cancer. The CDR3 reads CASSQGRRDTEAFF. Here the CDR3 DNA reads TGCGCCAGCAGCCAAGGGCGCCGGGACACTGAAGCTTTCTTT.